One T cell receptor (beta chain) is described in this entry. No cognate antigen has been identified for it. No much larger clone exists at a distance of one base, and base qualities are not known. Library generation was performed with the immunoSEQ multiplex PCR assay. TCRdb limited this immuneACCESS table to in-frame rearrangements with V and J called. A share of clones is missing; checked studies link under half to unresolved V genes, and the rest is unexplained. Here the sample has about 120,000 clones; roughly nine tenths occur a single time. The biggest ten clones account for 1.5% to 2% of the sample. This entry comes from a study of control samples from healthy donors and cancer patients (dated by TCRdb to the early 2020s). There are 17 amino acids in the CDR3, from cysteine to phenylalanine inclusive. Only the CDR3 part of the read is kept: 51 bases, read in frame from the first base. The junction shows trimming of 4 bases on V and 4 bases on J, plus 19 bases between the germline ends. Per the germline V gene, KGHDR is the CDR1 and SFDVKD is the CDR2.

Sequenced input: blood. The chain is assembled from TRBV24-1 and TRBJ2-1; a confident D gene designation cannot be given. The receptor was isolated from a young man in good health. The CDR3 reads as follows: CATSETPQVQKYNEQFF. The DNA reads as follows: TGTGCCACCAGTGAAACTCCCCAGGTACAGAAATACAATGAGCAGTTCTTC.